This passage covers 26 T cell receptor beta chains from one sample sequenced in a study of T cell repertoires in cytomegalovirus infection. TCRdb re-analysed the reads in MiXCR, keeping a single row per CDR3 protein. In the table there are around 450,000 distinct CDR3 sequences, roughly 30% of which are singletons. The source material was PBMCs. The receptor set was obtained from a human donor in good health (CMV status not recorded). Some clones in this sample may be carry-over from other donors' samples.

The genes are TRBV7-6 and TRBJ2-7; 10 bases line up with TRBD2. This CDR3 has 15 amino acids. Germline V CDR1 and CDR2: SGHVS, FNYEAQ. V shed 1 base and J 3 bases; nucleotides not matched to a gene: 3. CDR3 DNA sequence: TGTGCCAGCAGCTTAGGCGGGACTAGCGACTACGAGCAGTACTTC. The encoded protein is CASSLGGTSDYEQYF.

This chain links TRBV4-2 with TRBJ2-1; a weak D match, TRBD2 (5 bases). Germline loops: CDR1 LGHNA, CDR2 YNFKEQ. V was shortened by 3 bases and J by 3 bases, with 9 bases between the two germline ends. The CDR3 length is 14 residues. This chain's CDR3 is CASSHTGDYNEQFF. In nucleotides, the CDR3 is TGTGCCAGCAGCCATACCGGGGACTACAATGAGCAGTTCTTC.

This clonotype was found a few times. This chain links TRBV18 with TRBJ2-1; D not certain. This CDR3 region has 13 residues. Trimming cost V 1 base and J 7 bases, with 8 bases left between them. Germline CDR1 KGHSH, CDR2 LQKENI. CDR3 residues: CASSPQGWNEQFF. CDR3 DNA sequence: TGTGCCAGCTCACCACAGGGTTGGAATGAGCAGTTCTTC. The full variable domain, its missing parts supplied by reference TRBV18 and TRBJ2-1, is NAGVMQNPRHLVRRRGQEARLRCSPMKGHSHVYWYRQLPEEGLKFMVYLQKENIIDESGMPKERFSAEFPKEGPSILRIQQVVRGDSAAYFCASSPQGWNEQFFGPGTRLTVL.

The chain uses TRBV7-6 and TRBJ2-2; a possible D gene is TRBD1 (6 bases). From germline, CDR1 is SGHVS and CDR2 FNYEAQ. V gave up 3 bases and J gave up 0 bases, with 20 bases separating them. The CDR3 is made up of 19 amino acids. In DNA, the CDR3 is TGTGCCAGCAGCTTCCACGTCCAGGGGTCTGTGCCGAACACCGGGGAGCTGTTTTTT. Residues: CASSFHVQGSVPNTGELFF.

The chain carries TRBV5-3 and TRBJ2-6, with a tentative D call TRBD1 (6 bases). TRBV5-3 is filed as an ORF, its function uncertain. This CDR3 has 17 amino acids. V dropped 8 bases and J dropped 0 bases, with 18 bases sitting between them. CDR3 bases: TGTGCCAGCAGCGAACCGGACAGAAGCTCTGGGGCCAACGTCCTGACTTTC. It specifies CASSEPDRSSGANVLTF.

Regarding this clonotype: The conserved final phenylalanine or tryptophan is absent from the CDR3, which likely points to a read error. This chain links TRBV7-9 with TRBJ2-7, with TRBD2 matching 8 bases. CDR1 SEHNR and CDR2 FQNEAQ come from the germline V gene (reference sequence). The CDR3 is 15 amino acids. The CDR3 DNA sequence: TGTGCCAGCAGCCCGCGCGGGGGGCTGAGCTACGTGCAGTACTTA. Its translation is CASSPRGGLSYVQYL.

V gene TRBV19 combines with J gene TRBJ1-5; D unclear. Germline V gives CDR1 LNHDA, CDR2 SQIVND (reference sequence). Trimming took 6 bases from V and 1 from J, leaving 10 bases between them. This CDR3 spans 14 amino acids. CDR3 DNA: TGTGCCAGTAGACCACCTGGGAGCAATCAGCCCCAGCATTTT. Translated, it gives CASRPPGSNQPQHF.

This clonotype was observed a handful of times. This chain links TRBV6-2 or TRBV6-3 with TRBJ2-5; TRBD1 matches at 11 bases. The CDR3 is made up of 14 amino acids. CDR1 MNHEY and CDR2 SVGEGT come from the germline V gene. V was clipped by 7 bases and J by 5 bases; unmatched bases: 6. In DNA, the CDR3 is TGTGCCAGCACTGGACAGGGGGCATACGAGACCCAGTACTTC. It specifies CASTGQGAYETQYF.

The rearrangement uses TRBV29-1 and TRBJ2-1; D may correspond to TRBD1 or TRBD2 (5 bases each). Looked up from germline, CDR1 is SQVTM and CDR2 is ANQGSEA. CDR3 length: 13 residues. V shed 5 bases and J shed 5 bases, with 13 bases lying between them. The DNA of the CDR3 is TGCAGCGTTTGGGACGGGCTGCACAATGAGCAGTTCTTC. It translates to CSVWDGLHNEQFF.

The count of this clonotype is one. The rearrangement links TRBV5-1 to TRBJ1-1, with a tentative D call TRBD1 (6 bases). The ends were cut back, 4 bases at V and 8 bases at J, with 18 bases in the middle. This CDR3 spans 14 amino acids. CDR1 is SGHRS and CDR2 is YFSETQ in the germline V gene. CDR3 loop: CASSPATGQREAFF. As DNA, the CDR3 is TGCGCCAGCAGCCCCGCCACAGGACAGCGGGAAGCTTTCTTT.

The chain employs TRBV27 and TRBJ2-5, with D tentatively TRBD2 (6 bases). Deletions cut 5 bases from V and 1 base from J, with 20 bases between. The CDR3 is made up of 17 amino acids. Per the germline V gene, CDR1 is MNHEY and CDR2 is SMNVEV (reference sequence). This chain's CDR3 is CASSKGPGVLLQETQYF. CDR3 nucleotide sequence: TGTGCCAGCAGTAAGGGACCGGGGGTCCTCCTCCAAGAGACCCAGTACTTC.

This clonotype was observed a single time. The V call is TRBV18, the J call TRBJ2-5, with TRBD1 matching over 8 bases. V shed 1 base, J shed 2 bases, and the junction held 6 bases outside the gene matches. Per germline, CDR1 KGHSH and CDR2 LQKENI. The CDR3 consists of 16 residues. The CDR3 DNA follows: TGTGCCAGCTCACCACTGGACAGGGCGCTACAAGAGACCCAGTACTTC. Amino acid sequence: CASSPLDRALQETQYF. Filled out from reference TRBV18 and TRBJ2-5, the complete variable domain reads NAGVMQNPRHLVRRRGQEARLRCSPMKGHSHVYWYRQLPEEGLKFMVYLQKENIIDESGMPKERFSAEFPKEGPSILRIQQVVRGDSAAYFCASSPLDRALQETQYFGPGTRLLVL.

This clonotype was recorded many times. The chain joins TRBV7-8 to TRBJ2-4; D possibly corresponds to TRBD1 (6 bases). The V gene's germline CDR1 is SGHVS and CDR2 FQNEAQ. With 5 bases removed from V and 0 bases from J, the gap between germline ends came to 14 bases. The CDR3 extends over 16 amino acids. The CDR3, as DNA: TGTGCCAGCAGCCCCCGGACAGCCCTAGCCAAAAACATTCAGTACTTC. As protein: CASSPRTALAKNIQYF.

For this clonotype: A read error is possible here, since a much larger clone lies one base away. The V gene is TRBV11-2, the J gene TRBJ2-3; the match to TRBD2 covers 13 bases. The CDR3 contains 16 residues. The germline CDR1 and CDR2 sequences are SGHAT and FQNNGV. The CDR3 sequence: CASSFWTSGGTDTQSF. The CDR3 nucleotides read TGTGCCAGCAGCTTTTGGACTAGCGGGGGCACAGATACGCAGTCTTTT.

The chain employs TRBV10-3 and TRBJ1-2; perhaps TRBD1 as D (6 bases). The CDR3 is 16 residues long. The germline V and J ends were trimmed by 10 bases and 7 bases, with 28 bases remaining between them. Germline CDR1 reads ENHRY; CDR2 reads SYGVKD. CDR3 region: CATGGSGTPDRGGYTF. CDR3 bases: TGTGCCACCGGGGGCTCCGGGACTCCAGACCGGGGTGGCTACACCTTC.

As to this clonotype: This may stem from a read error, because a much larger clone lies one nucleotide away. The chain couples TRBV7-8 to TRBJ2-7, with D perhaps TRBD1 (6 bases). Between the trimmed V and J ends, which lost 7 bases and 4 bases, there was a span of 20 bases. Germline lookup yields CDR1 SGHVS and CDR2 FQNEAQ. The CDR3 runs 15 residues. CDR3 protein: CASIPDRLVRYEQYF. For the CDR3, the DNA is TGTGCCAGCATACCAGACAGGCTCGTTAGATACGAGCAGTACTTC.

The chain joins TRBV29-1 to TRBJ1-2; D not resolved. The V gene lost 4 bases and the J gene lost 3 bases, with 12 bases spanning the gap. Per the germline V gene, CDR1 is SQVTM and CDR2 is ANQGSEA. CDR3 length: 13 residues. The CDR3 loop reads CSVAPTGDYGYTF. CDR3 DNA: TGCAGCGTTGCACCGACCGGAGACTATGGCTACACCTTC.

The chain combines TRBV15 with TRBJ2-5; 8 bases fit TRBD2. There are 15 residues in the CDR3. Germline loops: CDR1 LNHNV, CDR2 YYDKDF (reference sequence). J lost 5 bases, V lost 3 bases, and 8 bases had no gene match. This CDR3 is CATSSSRGAAETQYF. As DNA, the CDR3 is TGTGCCACCAGCAGCTCGCGGGGGGCGGCTGAGACCCAGTACTTC.

This clonotype showed up just a few times. This chain links TRBV4-1 with TRBJ2-1; D gene unclear. The ends were cut back, 6 bases at V and 8 bases at J, with 11 bases in the middle. This CDR3 has 12 residues. The germline CDR1 and CDR2 sequences are MGHRA and YSYEKL. CDR3 protein: CASSQDPHEQFF. The CDR3, as DNA: TGCGCCAGCAGTCAGGACCCCCATGAGCAGTTCTTC.

The table lists this clonotype with many counts. The J gene is TRBJ1-4, the V gene TRBV7-6, with a tentative D call TRBD1 (5 bases). The germline V gene encodes CDR1 SGHVS and CDR2 FNYEAQ. This CDR3 region has 16 residues. V shed 1 base and J shed 3 bases, with 12 bases lying between them. The CDR3 DNA reads TGTGCCAGCAGCTTAGTAGCGGGGCAGGCTAATGAAAAACTGTTTTTT. Protein: CASSLVAGQANEKLFF.

J is TRBJ1-4 and V is TRBV28; 7 nucleotides line up with TRBD1. Trimming took 3 bases from V and 8 from J; bases not matched to a gene: 6. Germline-derived CDR1 and CDR2 are MDHEN and SYDVKM. The CDR3 has 14 amino acids. CDR3 sequence: CASSFYDREEKLFF. CDR3 DNA: TGTGCCAGCAGTTTCTACGACAGGGAGGAAAAACTGTTTTTT. The complete variable domain, with remaining parts taken from reference TRBV28 and TRBJ1-4, reads DVKVTQSSRYLVKRTGEKVFLECVQDMDHENMFWYRQDPGLGLRLIYFSYDVKMKEKGDIPEGYSVSREKKERFSLILESASTNQTSMYLCASSFYDREEKLFFGSGTQLSVL.

Concerning this clonotype: This may come from a read error, since a much larger clone is one base off. No conserved phenylalanine or tryptophan ends this CDR3, so it is likely a read error. This chain uses TRBV7-2 with TRBJ1-4, with D hard to call. Looked up from germline, CDR1 is SGHTA and CDR2 is FQGNSA. Trimming took off 5 bases at V and 4 bases at J, with 11 bases between the two ends. The CDR3 sequence is 14 residues long. CDR3 in DNA: TGTGCCAGCAGCCCCGGACCCAGTAATGAAAAACTGTTTTGT. Translating it yields CASSPGPSNEKLFC.

Notes on this clonotype: The germline gene is not matched at one end of the junction; a read error may be the cause. The J gene is TRBJ2-7, the V gene TRBV6-2 or TRBV6-3; D possibly corresponds to TRBD1 (6 bases). CDR3 length: 13 residues. Germline V gene data show CDR1 as MNHEY and CDR2 as SVGEGT. The CDR3 loop is CASSPGQPYEKYF. CDR3 in DNA: TGTGCCAGCAGTCCTGGACAGCCCTACGAGAAGTACTTC.

The V gene is TRBV7-2, the J gene TRBJ2-5; weak D call: TRBD2 (6 bases). From germline, CDR1 is SGHTA and CDR2 FQGNSA. The CDR3 loop spans 14 amino acids. Trimming stripped 1 base from V and 3 bases from J, with 9 bases between. The CDR3 protein is CASSLGRAKETQYF. CDR3 DNA: TGTGCCAGCAGCTTAGGGAGGGCCAAAGAGACCCAGTACTTC.

This clonotype was counted between two and nine times. The chain combines TRBV5-1 with TRBJ2-7; 11 bases agree with TRBD2. CDR3 length equals 16 residues. V was pared by 4 bases and J by 0 bases, with 6 bases of the junction left unmatched. CDR1 and CDR2 (germline): SGHRS, YFSETQ. Written as DNA, the CDR3 is TGCGCCAGCAGCCCGATAGGGACTAGCGGCTCCTACGAGCAGTACTTC. Translated: CASSPIGTSGSYEQYF.

This clonotype has a handful of counts. The rearrangement joins TRBV19 to TRBJ1-1; D call uncertain. CDR1 and CDR2 (germline): LNHDA, SQIVND (reference sequence). CDR3 length: 12 residues. Trimming shortened V by 6 bases and J by 1 base, and 6 bases separated the two germline ends. CDR3 coding DNA: TGTGCCAGTAGGGATAGGAACACTGAAGCTTTCTTT. Translation gives CASRDRNTEAFF.